This is a list of T cell receptor beta chains from one sample in a study of T cells in Graves' hyperthyroidism and ophthalmopathy. TCRdb ran MiXCR on the multiplex PCR reads and lists one entry per CDR3 protein. The sample yields about 760,000 distinct CDR3 sequences, around 40% seen once. The sequencing input was blood. These receptors originate from a woman between 40 and 50 years old with Graves' hyperthyroidism. Both conserved end residues are part of each CDR3. The D gene is left open where the match is weak. Size is stated for part of the rows, as once, few or many counts, or as a class when the clone is expanded.

>.|few|TRBJ2-2|TRBV28
CASIPAPSYTGELFF
TGTGCCAGCATACCCGCCCCCTCGTACACCGGGGAGCTGTTTTTT
>.|.|TRBJ1-1|TRBV4-1
CASSQGAATRVVAFF
TGCGCCAGCAGCCAAGGTGCGGCAACTCGAGTCGTAGCTTTCTTT
>.|few|TRBJ1-1|TRBV7-3
CASSLLAPNTEAFF
TGTGCCAGCAGCTTGCTTGCACCGAACACTGAAGCTTTCTTT
>.|.|TRBJ2-2|TRBV4-3
CASSQDNPSVGTGELFF
TGCGCCAGCAGCCAAGATAACCCATCGGTGGGGACCGGGGAGCTGTTTTTT
>.|.|TRBJ1-2|TRBV24-1
CATQDSDGYTF
TGTGCCACCCAGGACAGTGATGGCTACACCTTC
>TRBD1|.|TRBJ2-7|TRBV9
CASSVTGQAFHEQYF
TGTGCCAGCAGCGTTACGGGACAGGCCTTCCATGAGCAGTACTTC
>.|many|TRBJ1-2|TRBV11-3
CASSPDLNYGYTF
TGTGCCAGCAGCCCCGACCTTAACTATGGCTACACCTTC
>.|.|TRBJ1-6|TRBV20-1
CSARDPGRDSSYNSPLHF
TGCAGTGCTAGAGATCCCGGACGGGATAGCTCCTATAATTCACCCCTCCACTTT
>TRBD1|few|TRBJ1-5|TRBV11-2
CARKKAGGRGQPQHF
TGTGCCAGGAAGAAGGCAGGGGGCAGGGGACAGCCCCAGCATTTT
>TRBD1|.|TRBJ1-6|TRBV5-6
CASSLDVGTVAGVSPLHF
TGTGCCAGCAGCTTGGATGTAGGGACAGTGGCTGGGGTTTCACCCCTCCACTTT
>.|.|TRBJ2-3|TRBV6-5
CASSRDLGADTQYF
TGTGCCAGCAGTCGGGACTTAGGCGCAGATACGCAGTATTTT
>.|many|TRBJ1-1|TRBV7-9
CASSITEQAFF
TGTGCCAGCAGCATCACAGAACAAGCTTTCTTT
>TRBD2|.|TRBJ2-6|TRBV10-3
CAILGAAGGGANVLTF
TGTGCCATCCTGGGCGCCGCGGGGGGAGGGGCCAACGTCCTGACTTTC
>.|.|TRBJ1-1|TRBV5-1
CASSLVENTEASF
TGCGCCAGCAGCTTGGTAGAGAACACTGAAGCTTCCTTT
>.|.|TRBJ1-1|TRBV25-1
CASSPILEREAFF
TGTGCCAGCTCACCCATCCTCGAGAGGGAAGCTTTCTTT
>.|many|TRBJ1-2|TRBV12-3/TRBV12-4
CASSLGDGAGGYTF
TGTGCCAGCAGTTTAGGGGATGGGGCAGGTGGCTACACCTTC
>.|.|TRBJ2-5|TRBV5-4
CASSSSREETQYF
TGTGCCAGCAGCTCCTCCAGGGAAGAGACCCAGTACTTC
>.|.|TRBJ2-5|TRBV28
CASSNLGQGSETQYF
TGTGCCAGCAGTAACCTCGGGCAGGGCAGCGAGACCCAGTACTTC
>TRBD2|.|TRBJ2-7|TRBV2
CASSLGAGGKNSYEQYF
TGTGCCAGCAGTTTAGGAGCGGGAGGAAAGAACTCCTACGAGCAGTACTTC
>.|few|TRBJ2-2|TRBV2
CASSEQGVEGELFF
TGTGCCAGCAGTGAACAGGGCGTCGAAGGGGAGCTGTTTTTT
>.|.|TRBJ1-1|TRBV10-3
CASRTRGGAPTEAFF
TGTGCCAGCAGAACGAGAGGGGGGGCGCCGACTGAAGCTTTCTTT
>TRBD1|many|TRBJ1-1|TRBV19
CASITDRSHAEAFF
TGTGCCAGTATTACGGACAGGTCCCACGCTGAAGCTTTCTTT
>.|.|TRBJ1-4|TRBV10-3
CAISGTEGEKLFF
TGTGCCATCAGTGGGACGGAGGGTGAAAAACTGTTTTTT
>TRBD1|.|TRBJ2-1|TRBV15
CATSRDRGTDEQFF
TGTGCCACCAGCAGGGACAGGGGGACCGATGAGCAGTTCTTC
>TRBD1|many|TRBJ1-4|TRBV9
CASSLRDSGGEKLFF
TGTGCCAGCAGCTTAAGGGACAGCGGAGGTGAAAAACTGTTTTTT
>.|.|TRBJ1-2|TRBV6-1
CASTTSWGVGYTF
TGTGCCAGCACAACGTCCTGGGGCGTTGGCTACACCTTC
>.|.|TRBJ2-7|TRBV25-1
CASSLGPDLTYEQYF
TGTGCCAGCAGTCTGGGGCCCGACCTGACCTACGAGCAGTACTTC
>TRBD1|few|TRBJ1-2|TRBV19
CASNKRQGASNYGYTF
TGTGCCAGTAATAAGAGACAGGGGGCATCTAACTATGGCTACACCTTC
>.|few|TRBJ2-7|TRBV7-2
CASSQDKGTGTYEQYF
TGCGCCAGCAGCCAAGATAAAGGTACAGGGACCTACGAGCAGTACTTC
>.|.|TRBJ1-1|TRBV7-8
CASRGSGEAFF
TGTGCCAGCAGGGGTTCGGGCGAAGCTTTCTTT
>.|.|TRBJ2-2|TRBV10-3
CASSLNPPGELFF
TGTGCCAGCAGTCTCAACCCCCCCGGGGAGCTGTTTTTT
>TRBD1|.|TRBJ2-4|TRBV7-9
CASSPRDRGEDIQYF
TGTGCCAGCAGCCCCCGTGACAGGGGAGAGGACATTCAGTACTTC
>TRBD2|few|TRBJ2-7|TRBV4-3
CASSRLAGVEQYF
TGCGCCAGCAGCCGACTAGCGGGAGTCGAGCAGTACTTC
>.|many|TRBJ2-5|TRBV10-3
CAISESNQGPQETQYF
TGTGCCATCAGTGAGTCGAACCAGGGGCCCCAAGAGACCCAGTACTTC
>.|many|TRBJ2-7|TRBV7-2
CASSLISLADSYEQYF
TGTGCCAGCAGCTTAATTTCACTGGCCGACTCCTACGAGCAGTACTTC
>TRBD2|many|TRBJ2-5|TRBV20-1
CSARNMRLAGAGETQYF
TGCAGTGCTAGAAACATGCGGCTAGCGGGAGCGGGAGAGACCCAGTACTTC
>TRBD1|few|TRBJ1-1|TRBV10-3
CAIRGGQEAFF
TGTGCCATCAGGGGGGGACAGGAAGCTTTCTTT
>.|many|TRBJ1-4|TRBV20-1
CSARSRQTGTLLFF
TGCAGTGCTAGATCTCGACAGACGGGGACGTTGCTGTTTTTT
>.|.|TRBJ1-2|TRBV15
CATSSYSSGYTF
TGTGCCACCAGCAGTTACTCCTCTGGCTACACCTTC